The rows below give T cell receptor beta chains drawn from one sample of a study of OX40 agonist ivuxolimab in advanced cancers. The table came from immunoSEQ multiplex PCR; TCRdb's copy has only in-frame clones and leaves some out. This sample yields roughly 56,000 clones, of which 75% to 90% are seen a single time; 15% to 20% belongs to the top ten. Sequenced here: CD4+ or CD8+ T cells sorted from blood, sampled in a trial of the OX40 agonist ivuxolimab. Receptor source: an adult with an advanced solid tumor such as melanoma, head and neck, liver or kidney cancer. Both conserved end residues are part of each CDR3.

V gene	CDR3 protein
TRBV2	CASSEEWGVGKTGELFF
TRBV6-6	CASSETSQGEQFF
TRBV2	CASSDSVLSSYEQYF
TRBV4-3	CASSQAYSRYNEQFF
TRBV28	CASRYMGSYNEQFF
TRBV7-9	CASSLAGLAYEQYF
TRBV4-1	CASSQSEGLGTGELFF
TRBV9	CASSVARNGELFF
TRBV11-3	CASSLERNDAYNEQFF
TRBV11-2	CASSLDRLAGYTDTQYF
TRBV7-3	CASSSDGSMNNEQFF
TRBV7-8	CASSYWGRERDNEQFF
TRBV6-6	CASSYSEGSTEAFF
TRBV27	CASSPTQGYLYTEAFF
TRBV7-2	CASSLVGGSYEQYF
TRBV7-2	CASSLENRDKETQYF
TRBV29-1	CSVGRTTDTQYF
TRBV28	CASRWTSGSSGEQFF
TRBV10-3	CAISDLGQEGAGNTIYF
TRBV19	CAIRDVSGANVLTF
TRBV4-1	CASSQQGLALGSGANVLTF
TRBV6-6	CASSYSNLYEQYF
TRBV6-1	CASRGAGVNTEAFF
TRBV7-2	CASSLMTGELFF
TRBV6-6	CASSYLGEISNSPLHF
TRBV10-3	CATKDWEGNGEQYF
TRBV19	CASRFTGDFWGANVLTF
TRBV4-3	CASSQDTGGSYNEQFF
TRBV5-6	CASSSMTGPGELFF
TRBV6-4	CASSEQEEAGELFF
TRBV27	CASSHLSDRENQPQHF
TRBV11-2	CASSSLAAYEQYF
TRBV23-1	CASSQSLTGGEHEQYF
TRBV5-6	CASSLGLAGTDTQYF
TRBV7-2	CASSLASGSVEQYF
TRBV2	CASRILGLNTEAFF
TRBV5-6	CASTSLGVDEQYF
TRBV4-3	CASSPTAGNEQFF
TRBV4-3	CASSNVGAGIYEQYF
TRBV9	CASSLRGSVGTEAFF
TRBV7-9	CASSLSTRGGPNSYEQYF
TRBV10-3	CAISESTPNEQFF
TRBV6-5	CASSLTSGRPNEQFF
TRBV10-2	CASSESAGIEKLFF
TRBV21-1	CASSTMEGDQPLLNTEAFF
TRBV5-1	CASSLGSGQTDTQYF
TRBV19	CASSTGTGAYEQYF
TRBV11-3	CAVRDRFQETQYF
TRBV5-6	CASSLTGSPYEQYF
TRBV29-1	CSAEGAMNTEAFF